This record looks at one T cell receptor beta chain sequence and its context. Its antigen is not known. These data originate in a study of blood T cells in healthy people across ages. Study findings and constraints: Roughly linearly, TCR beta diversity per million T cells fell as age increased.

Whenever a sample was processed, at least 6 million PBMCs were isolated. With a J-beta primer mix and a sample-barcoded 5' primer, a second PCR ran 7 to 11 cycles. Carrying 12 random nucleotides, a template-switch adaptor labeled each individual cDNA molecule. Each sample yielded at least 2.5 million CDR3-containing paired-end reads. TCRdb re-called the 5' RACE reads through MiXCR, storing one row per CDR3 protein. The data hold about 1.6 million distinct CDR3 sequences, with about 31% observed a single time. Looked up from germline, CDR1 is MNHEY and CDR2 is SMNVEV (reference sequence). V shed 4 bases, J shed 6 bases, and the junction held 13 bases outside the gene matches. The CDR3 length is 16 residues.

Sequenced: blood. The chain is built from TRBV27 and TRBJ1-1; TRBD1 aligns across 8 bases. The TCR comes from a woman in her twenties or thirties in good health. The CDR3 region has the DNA TGTGCCAGCAGTTCCGGGACACAGGGGGGGGAGGCTGAAGCTTTCTTT. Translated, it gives CASSSGTQGGEAEAFF.